This entry lists 7 T cell receptor beta chains sequenced from one sample in a study of blood T cell repertoires in COVID-19. Using immunoSEQ multiplex PCR, the repertoire was profiled, and TCRdb retains in-frame clones only, with some absent. The sample lists some 260,000 clones, approximately 86% seen once, with about 3.4% in the top ten. The sequencing sample was made of peripheral blood. Receptors were obtained from a young woman with acute or convalescent COVID-19.

V gene TRBV30 combines with J gene TRBJ2-7; tentative D call: TRBD2 (5 bases). Per the germline V gene, CDR1 is GTSNPN and CDR2 is SVGIG (reference sequence). The V end lost 1 base, the J end lost 3 bases, and 10 bases lay between the germline ends. This CDR3 has 13 residues. The CDR3 DNA reads as TGTGCCTGGAGTGGAGGGCAGGTCTACGAGCAGTACTTC. Translation: CAWSGGQVYEQYF.

The chain uses TRBV6-5 and TRBJ1-6; 9 bases are a match to TRBD1. This CDR3 has 15 residues. The germline V gene has CDR1 MNHEY and CDR2 SVGAGI. Trimming cost V 7 bases and J 9 bases; bases outside gene matches: 10. The CDR3 DNA follows: TGTGCCAGCATACCCTTACAGGGGGCTGGTTCACCCCTCCACTTT. Its translation is CASIPLQGAGSPLHF.

The V call is TRBV15, the J call TRBJ2-3; 8 bases line up with TRBD2. This CDR3 comprises 16 residues. CDR1 is LNHNV and CDR2 is YYDKDF in the germline V gene (reference sequence). With 1 base clipped from V and 2 bases from J, the junction kept 5 bases outside the gene matches. The CDR3 protein is CATSRATSGATDTQYF. For the CDR3, the DNA is TGTGCCACCAGCAGAGCCACTAGCGGAGCCACAGATACGCAGTATTTT.

This chain connects TRBV30 to TRBJ2-1; 14 nucleotides agree with TRBD2. V was pared by 3 bases and J by 9 bases, with 1 base of the junction left unmatched. There are 13 residues in the CDR3. Germline CDR1 GTSNPN, CDR2 SVGIG (reference sequence). Here the CDR3 reads CAWRTSGRGEQFF. As DNA, the CDR3 is TGTGCCTGGAGGACTAGCGGGAGGGGTGAGCAGTTCTTC.

A remark on this clone: The junction departs from germline at one end; a sequencing error may be responsible. The J gene is TRBJ1-1, the V gene TRBV6-2 or TRBV6-3, with a tentative D call TRBD1 (6 bases). Germline CDR1 is MNHEY and CDR2 is SVGEGT. CDR3 length: 14 residues. The CDR3 nucleotides read TGTGCCAGCAGTTCCAAGCAGGGGAACGCTGAAGCTTTCTTT. Translated, it gives CASSSKQGNAEAFF.

This chain links TRBV19 with TRBJ2-1, with D perhaps matching TRBD1 (6 bases). This CDR3 has 16 residues. Germline CDR1 and CDR2: LNHDA and SQIVND (reference sequence). V was pared by 5 bases and J by 7 bases, with 21 bases between. The CDR3 loop is CASSPVGAGAVNEQFF. CDR3 nucleotides: TGTGCCAGTAGTCCAGTGGGGGCCGGGGCTGTGAATGAGCAGTTCTTC.

The chain has TRBV23-1 and TRBJ2-7; 9 bases match TRBD1. TRBV23-1 is filed as an ORF, its function uncertain. This CDR3 region has 16 residues. V was pared by 0 bases and J by 5 bases, with 8 bases of the junction left unmatched. As DNA, the CDR3 is TGCGCCAGCAGTCAATCTCGGGGACAGGGTGAGCACGAGCAGTACTTC. This sequence encodes CASSQSRGQGEHEQYF.